A single sample gave rise to the 16 T cell receptor beta chains below, sequenced in a study of control samples from healthy donors and cancer patients. TCRdb's copy holds only in-frame clones and misses some; the assay was immunoSEQ multiplex PCR. The table lists 91,000 or so clones, just over 90% of them singletons. Sample: blood. These receptors were collected from a woman aged 25-40 years in good health.

The rearrangement links TRBV7-8 to TRBJ1-2, with no clear D. There are 16 residues in the CDR3. Trimming cost V 2 bases and J 1 base, with 14 bases left between them. Germline CDR1 is SGHVS and CDR2 is FQNEAQ. Here the CDR3 DNA reads TGTGCCAGCAGCTTAACGGATGATTCAGATAACTATGGCTACACCTTC. Protein product: CASSLTDDSDNYGYTF.

The V call is TRBV10-3, the J call TRBJ2-7; 10 positions match TRBD2. Germline loops: CDR1 ENHRY, CDR2 SYGVKD. After removal of 4 bases from V and 0 bases from J, the junction contained 6 bases not matched to a gene. This CDR3 contains 16 residues. For the CDR3, the DNA is TGTGCCATCAGTGCTTCCCTAGCGGGAGTCTCCTACGAGCAGTACTTC. It yields the protein CAISASLAGVSYEQYF.

The sample holds one count of this clone. The V gene is TRBV27, the J gene TRBJ1-2, with D perhaps matching TRBD1 (6 bases). The germline V gene encodes CDR1 MNHEY and CDR2 SMNVEV (reference sequence). V was pared by 6 bases and J by 4 bases, with 15 bases between. CDR3 length: 14 amino acids. The CDR3, as DNA: TGTGCCAGCAGCTACAGGGAAAAGGGCTATGGCTACACCTTC. This translates into CASSYREKGYGYTF.

The V call is TRBV6-5, the J call TRBJ2-3; no reliable D call. Germline values: CDR1 MNHEY, CDR2 SVGAGI. The germline V and J ends were trimmed by 5 bases and 6 bases, with 3 bases remaining between them. The CDR3 runs to 10 residues. In nucleotides, the CDR3 is TGTGCCAGCAGTCCGGATACGCAGTATTTT. Amino acids: CASSPDTQYF.

This chain links TRBV7-2 with TRBJ2-5; 8 bases are a match to TRBD1. The germline CDR1 and CDR2 sequences are SGHTA and FQGNSA. V was pared by 0 bases and J by 4 bases, with 1 base of the junction left unmatched. The CDR3 totals 14 residues. The CDR3 region has the DNA TGTGCCAGCAGCTTAGCTGGACAGGGAGAGACCCAGTACTTC. Its protein product is CASSLAGQGETQYF.

The chain is built from TRBV5-1 and TRBJ2-7; 9 nucleotides align to TRBD1. Per germline, CDR1 SGHRS and CDR2 YFSETQ. The CDR3 has 14 amino acids. J lost 6 bases, V lost 4 bases, and 8 bases had no gene match. CDR3 in DNA: TGCGCCAGCAGCCCGGGGGGACAGGGATCCGAGCAGTACTTC. Translation gives CASSPGGQGSEQYF.

The J gene is TRBJ1-5, the V gene TRBV6-5; 9 positions match TRBD1. The CDR3 consists of 15 residues. Trimming cost V 8 bases and J 2 bases; bases outside gene matches: 7. Germline V lookup: CDR1 MNHEY, CDR2 SVGAGI. The CDR3 protein is CASGTGFAGNQPQHF. CDR3 DNA: TGTGCCAGCGGGACAGGGTTTGCCGGCAATCAGCCCCAGCATTTT.

The rearrangement joins TRBV2 to TRBJ2-1; TRBD1 aligns across 8 bases. In germline, CDR1 is SNHLY, CDR2 FYNNEI. The CDR3 covers 14 residues. V lost 8 bases to trimming and J lost 6 bases; unmatched junction nucleotides: 9. The CDR3, as DNA: TGTGCCAGCGGTCGACAGGGGATCGGCAATGAGCAGTTCTTC. Protein product: CASGRQGIGNEQFF.

The rearrangement joins TRBV6-5 to TRBJ1-5; the match to TRBD1 covers 11 bases. The V segment lost 5 bases and the J segment 7 bases; nucleotides outside the gene matches: 7. Germline loops: CDR1 MNHEY, CDR2 SVGAGI. The CDR3 loop spans 15 amino acids. The CDR3 DNA follows: TGTGCCAGCAGTCCCGGGGGACAGGGGGGCCAGCCCCAGCATTTT. It encodes CASSPGGQGGQPQHF.

This clone has a single count. The chain combines TRBV18 with TRBJ1-1, with TRBD1 matching over 9 bases. With 3 bases clipped from V and 1 base from J, the junction kept 0 bases outside the gene matches. CDR1 and CDR2 (germline): KGHSH, LQKENI. This CDR3 comprises 14 residues. The CDR3 is CASSPGQGNTEAFF. In DNA, the CDR3 is TGTGCCAGCTCACCGGGACAGGGGAACACTGAAGCTTTCTTT.

The V call is TRBV18, the J call TRBJ1-5; the match to TRBD1 covers 10 bases. Germline trimming cut 3 bases from V and 8 bases from J; bases unmatched to any gene: 13. Germline V gene lookup returns CDR1 KGHSH and CDR2 LQKENI. The CDR3 covers 17 residues. The CDR3 is CASSPPETGGARKPQHF. The DNA of the CDR3 is TGTGCCAGCTCACCCCCGGAGACAGGGGGCGCCAGAAAGCCCCAGCATTTT.

In DNA, the CDR3 is TGCGCCAGCAGCCAAGTGCTTAGCGGCCAAGAGACCCAGTACTTC. Translation: CASSQVLSGQETQYF. V gene TRBV4-1 combines with J gene TRBJ2-5; D is possibly TRBD2 (6 bases). This CDR3 region has 15 residues. The V gene's germline CDR1 is MGHRA and CDR2 YSYEKL. V lost 1 base, J lost 1 base, and 10 bases lay in between.

The chain has TRBV9 and TRBJ2-2, with 8 bases that match TRBD2. The V gene's germline CDR1 is SGDLS and CDR2 YYNGEE. This CDR3 has 13 amino acids. The trim removed 3 bases at V and 7 bases at J, leaving 2 bases unmatched. The CDR3 DNA sequence: TGTGCCAGCAGCGCCGGGACTAGCGGGGAGCTGTTTTTT. As protein: CASSAGTSGELFF.

The chain combines TRBV19 with TRBJ2-1; 7 positions match TRBD1. Germline CDR1 LNHDA, CDR2 SQIVND (reference sequence). The CDR3 runs to 13 residues. V lost 7 bases and J lost 9; bases outside the gene matches: 9. The CDR3 region has the DNA TGTGCCAGTACAGACTCAGGGGGTCTTGAGCAGTTCTTC. This sequence encodes CASTDSGGLEQFF.

V and J are TRBV29-1 and TRBJ2-2; 9 nucleotides match TRBD2. The ends lost 5 bases at V and 6 bases at J; junction bases unmatched: 13. Germline V CDR1 and CDR2: SQVTM, ANQGSEA. The CDR3 spans 16 residues. The DNA of the CDR3 is TGCAGCGTTCGCAAGCGGGCGGGAGGGCCCGCCGGGGAGCTGTTTTTT. Amino acid sequence: CSVRKRAGGPAGELFF.

The chain links TRBV19 to TRBJ2-7; 11 bases map to TRBD2. The germline V gene encodes CDR1 LNHDA and CDR2 SQIVND (reference sequence). The CDR3 is made up of 14 amino acids. Germline trimming cut 7 bases from V and 3 bases from J; bases unmatched to any gene: 5. The CDR3 protein is CASNTGTSGYEQYF. The CDR3 region has the DNA TGTGCCAGTAATACCGGGACTAGCGGCTACGAGCAGTACTTC.